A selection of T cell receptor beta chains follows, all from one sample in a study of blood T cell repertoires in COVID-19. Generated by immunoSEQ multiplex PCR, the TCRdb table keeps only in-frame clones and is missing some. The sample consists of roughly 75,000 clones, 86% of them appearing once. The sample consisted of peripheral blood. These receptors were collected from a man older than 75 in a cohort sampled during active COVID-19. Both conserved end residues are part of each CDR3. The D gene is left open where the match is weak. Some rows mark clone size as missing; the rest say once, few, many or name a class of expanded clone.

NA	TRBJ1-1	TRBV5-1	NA	CASSEGGISLEAFF	TGCGCCAGCAGCGAGGGGGGGATCAGCCTTGAAGCTTTCTTT
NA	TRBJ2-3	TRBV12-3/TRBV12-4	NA	CASSLGDTQYF	TGTGCCAGCAGTTTGGGCGATACGCAGTATTTT
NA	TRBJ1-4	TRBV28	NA	CASSLSYRLKVNEKLFF	TGTGCCAGCAGTTTAAGTTACAGGCTGAAGGTTAATGAAAAACTGTTTTTT
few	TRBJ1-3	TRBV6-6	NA	CASSYSGVSGNTIYF	TGTGCCAGCAGTTATTCGGGAGTCTCTGGAAACACCATATATTTT
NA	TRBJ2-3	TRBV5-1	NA	CASSFRTLSDTQYF	TGCGCCAGCAGCTTTAGGACACTCTCTGATACGCAGTATTTT
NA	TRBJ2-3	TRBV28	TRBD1	CASSPPGQGSNTQYF	TGTGCCAGCAGTCCACCGGGACAGGGTTCAAATACGCAGTATTTT
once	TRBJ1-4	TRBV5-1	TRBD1	CASSAPGTGADEKLFF	TGCGCCAGCAGCGCCCCCGGGACAGGGGCAGATGAAAAACTGTTTTTT
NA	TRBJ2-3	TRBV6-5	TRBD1	CASRRQGIGTDTQYF	TGTGCCAGCAGACGACAGGGGATCGGCACAGATACGCAGTATTTT
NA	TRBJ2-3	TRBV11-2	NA	CASSLGGPSADTQYF	TGTGCCAGCAGCTTAGGAGGCCCCTCGGCAGATACGCAGTATTTT
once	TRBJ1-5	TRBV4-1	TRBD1	CASSQAGQGGNQPQHF	TGCGCCAGCAGCCAGGCGGGACAGGGGGGTAATCAGCCCCAGCATTTT
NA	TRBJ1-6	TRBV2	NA	CASTGRDNSPLHF	TGTGCCAGCACCGGCAGGGATAATTCACCCCTCCACTTT
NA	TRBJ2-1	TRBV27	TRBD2	CASSLASGGVDEQFF	TGTGCCAGCAGTTTAGCTAGCGGGGGAGTCGATGAGCAGTTCTTC
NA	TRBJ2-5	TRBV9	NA	CASSVGTQETQYF	TGTGCCAGCAGCGTAGGGACACAAGAGACCCAGTACTTC
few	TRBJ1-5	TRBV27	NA	CASSRLNRGNQPQHF	TGTGCCAGCAGTCGACTAAACAGGGGCAATCAGCCCCAGCATTTT
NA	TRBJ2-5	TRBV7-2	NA	CASSLTWREETQYF	TGTGCCAGCAGCCTCACTTGGCGGGAAGAGACCCAGTACTTC
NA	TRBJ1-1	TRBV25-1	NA	CASRAPSGEAFF	TGTGCCAGCAGAGCTCCCAGCGGTGAAGCTTTCTTT
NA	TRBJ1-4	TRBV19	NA	CASRPLPSEKLFF	TGTGCCAGTAGGCCTCTACCGAGTGAAAAACTGTTTTTT
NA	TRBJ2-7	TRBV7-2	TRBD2	CASSTGLAGHEQYF	TGTGCCAGCAGCACAGGACTAGCGGGGCACGAGCAGTACTTC
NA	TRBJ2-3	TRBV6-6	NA	CASSWQGTDTQYF	TGTGCCAGCAGTTGGCAGGGGACAGATACGCAGTATTTT
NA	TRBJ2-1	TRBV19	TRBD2	CASSVGASGNNEQFF	TGTGCCAGTAGCGTCGGGGCTAGCGGCAACAATGAGCAGTTCTTC
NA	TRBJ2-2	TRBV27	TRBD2	CASRTGTTKNTGELFF	TGTGCCAGCAGAACGGGGACTACAAAAAACACCGGGGAGCTGTTTTTT
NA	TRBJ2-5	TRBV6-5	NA	CASNGEDLETQYF	TGTGCCAGCAACGGGGAAGATTTGGAGACCCAGTACTTC
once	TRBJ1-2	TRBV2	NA	CASSGVWDSYYGYTF	TGTGCCAGCAGTGGAGTCTGGGACTCCTACTATGGCTACACCTTC
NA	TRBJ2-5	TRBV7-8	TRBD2	CASSLRAQRSSGGEETQYF	TGTGCCAGCAGCTTAAGGGCCCAACGGTCCAGCGGGGGGGAAGAGACCCAGTACTTC
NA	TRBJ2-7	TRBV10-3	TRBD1	CAISGGQGVMAISYEQYF	TGTGCCATCAGTGGGGGACAGGGGGTCATGGCAATCTCCTACGAGCAGTACTTC
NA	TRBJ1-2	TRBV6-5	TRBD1	CASNNRGLVYGYTF	TGTGCCAGTAATAACAGGGGGCTCGTCTATGGCTACACCTTC
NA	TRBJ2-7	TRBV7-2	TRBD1	CASSRDRATYEQYF	TGTGCCAGCAGCAGGGACAGGGCGACCTACGAGCAGTACTTC
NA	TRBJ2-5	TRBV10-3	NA	CAISDGGASRETQYF	TGTGCCATCAGTGATGGGGGGGCTAGCAGAGAGACCCAGTACTTC
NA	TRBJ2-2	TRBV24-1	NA	CATSGGQNTGELFF	TGTGCCACCAGTGGGGGACAGAACACCGGGGAGCTGTTTTTT
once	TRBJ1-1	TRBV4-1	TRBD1	CASSPGGSMNTEAFF	TGCGCCAGCAGCCCAGGGGGGAGCATGAACACTGAAGCTTTCTTT
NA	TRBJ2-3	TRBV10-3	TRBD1	CAIMEGTATDTQYF	TGTGCCATCATGGAAGGGACAGCTACAGATACGCAGTATTTT
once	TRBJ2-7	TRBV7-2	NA	CASSFRTNTYEQYF	TGTGCCAGCAGCTTCAGGACAAATACTTACGAGCAGTACTTC
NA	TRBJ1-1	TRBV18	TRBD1	CASSQGQGRTEAFF	TGTGCCAGCTCACAGGGACAGGGACGGACTGAAGCTTTCTTT
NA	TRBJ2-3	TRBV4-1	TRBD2	CASSLPPGLVNTDTQYF	TGCGCCAGCAGCCTACCTCCGGGACTAGTTAACACAGATACGCAGTATTTT
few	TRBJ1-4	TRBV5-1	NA	CASSGGTEVVEKLFF	TGCGCCAGCAGCGGAGGGACGGAGGTAGTTGAAAAACTGTTTTTT
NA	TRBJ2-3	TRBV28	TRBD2	CASSFAGGNTDTQYF	TGTGCCAGCAGTTTTGCGGGGGGGAACACAGATACGCAGTATTTT
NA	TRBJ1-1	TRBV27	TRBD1	CASSFLGTGGANEAFF	TGTGCCAGCAGTTTCCTCGGGACAGGGGGCGCGAATGAAGCTTTCTTT
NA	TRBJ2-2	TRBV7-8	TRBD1	CASSPSGQGAGELFF	TGTGCCAGCAGCCCGAGTGGACAGGGGGCCGGGGAGCTGTTTTTT
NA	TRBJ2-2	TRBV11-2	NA	CASSELGWTVDTGELFF	TGTGCCAGCAGCGAATTAGGTTGGACAGTTGACACCGGGGAGCTGTTTTTT
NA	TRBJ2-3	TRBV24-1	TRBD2	CATGLAGVNTQYF	TGTGCCACCGGGCTAGCGGGGGTGAATACGCAGTATTTT
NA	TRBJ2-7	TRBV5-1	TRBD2	CASSSGGEQYF	TGCGCCAGCAGCTCGGGGGGCGAGCAGTACTTC
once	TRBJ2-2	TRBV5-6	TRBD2	CASRSGTSGFGGELFF	TGTGCCAGCAGATCCGGGACTAGCGGTTTCGGCGGGGAGCTGTTTTTT
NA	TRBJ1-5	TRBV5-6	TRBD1	CASSKGQGSQPQHF	TGTGCCAGCAGCAAGGGACAGGGGTCGCAGCCCCAGCATTTT
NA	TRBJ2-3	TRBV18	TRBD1	CASSSQGNTDTQYF	TGTGCCAGCTCATCACAGGGGAACACAGATACGCAGTATTTT
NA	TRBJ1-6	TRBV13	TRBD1	CASKLGQGVISPLHF	TGTGCCAGCAAATTAGGACAGGGCGTGATTTCACCCCTCCACTTT
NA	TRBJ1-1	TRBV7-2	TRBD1	CASSAGQGGNTEAFF	TGTGCCAGCAGCGCGGGACAGGGGGGGAACACTGAAGCTTTCTTT
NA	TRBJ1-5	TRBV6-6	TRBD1	CASSYSGTENQPQHF	TGTGCCAGCAGTTACTCCGGGACAGAGAATCAGCCCCAGCATTTT
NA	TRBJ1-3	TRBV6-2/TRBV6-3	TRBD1	CASSFLDRGNTIYF	TGTGCCAGCAGTTTTCTCGACAGGGGGAACACCATATATTTT
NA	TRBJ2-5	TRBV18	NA	CASSPTTRTRQETQYF	TGTGCCAGCTCACCGACGACAAGAACGAGACAAGAGACCCAGTACTTC
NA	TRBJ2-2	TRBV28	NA	CASRMLMDSNTGELFF	TGTGCCAGCAGGATGCTAATGGACAGCAACACCGGGGAGCTGTTTTTT